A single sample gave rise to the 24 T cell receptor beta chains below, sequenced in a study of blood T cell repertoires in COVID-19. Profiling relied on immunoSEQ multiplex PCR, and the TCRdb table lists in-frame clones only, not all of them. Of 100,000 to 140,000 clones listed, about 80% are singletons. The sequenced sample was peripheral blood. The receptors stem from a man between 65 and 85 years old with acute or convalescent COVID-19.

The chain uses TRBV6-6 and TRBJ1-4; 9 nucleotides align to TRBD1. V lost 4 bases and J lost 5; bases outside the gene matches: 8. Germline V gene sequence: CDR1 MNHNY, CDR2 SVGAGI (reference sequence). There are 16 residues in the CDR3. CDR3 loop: CASSSFWTGENEKLFF. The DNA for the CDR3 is TGTGCCAGCAGTTCATTTTGGACAGGGGAGAATGAAAAACTGTTTTTT.

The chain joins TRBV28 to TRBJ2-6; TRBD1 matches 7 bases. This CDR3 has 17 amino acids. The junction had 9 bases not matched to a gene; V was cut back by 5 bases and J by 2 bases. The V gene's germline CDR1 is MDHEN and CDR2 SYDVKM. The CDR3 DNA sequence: TGTGCCAGCAGTCCTACACAGGGGAGCGCTGGGGCCAACGTCCTGACTTTC. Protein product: CASSPTQGSAGANVLTF.

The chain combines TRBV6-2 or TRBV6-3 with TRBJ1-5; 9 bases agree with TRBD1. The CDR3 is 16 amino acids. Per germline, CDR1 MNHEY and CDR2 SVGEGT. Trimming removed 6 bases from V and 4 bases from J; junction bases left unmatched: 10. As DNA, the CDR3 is TGTGCCAGCAGCGACCCGGGACAGGGAGGGAATCAGCCCCAGCATTTT. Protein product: CASSDPGQGGNQPQHF.

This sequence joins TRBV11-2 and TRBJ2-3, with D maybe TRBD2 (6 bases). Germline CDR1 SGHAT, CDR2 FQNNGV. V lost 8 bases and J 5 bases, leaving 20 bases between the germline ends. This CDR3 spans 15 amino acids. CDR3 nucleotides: TGTGCCAGCCCTCCCAGGGCTAGCGTGGTAGATACGCAGTATTTT. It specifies CASPPRASVVDTQYF. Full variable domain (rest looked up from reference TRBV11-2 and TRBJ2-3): EAGVAQSPRYKIIEKRQSVAFWCNPISGHATLYWYQQILGQGPKLLIQFQNNGVVDDSQLPKDRFSAERLKGVDSTLKIQPAKLEDSAVYLCASPPRASVVDTQYFGPGTRLTVL.

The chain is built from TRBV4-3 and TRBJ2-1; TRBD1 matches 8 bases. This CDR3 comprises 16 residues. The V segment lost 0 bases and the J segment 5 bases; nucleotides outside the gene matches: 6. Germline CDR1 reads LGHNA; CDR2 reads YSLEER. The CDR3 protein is CASSQDGRTGNNEQFF. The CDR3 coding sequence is TGCGCCAGCAGCCAAGACGGACGGACAGGGAACAATGAGCAGTTCTTC.

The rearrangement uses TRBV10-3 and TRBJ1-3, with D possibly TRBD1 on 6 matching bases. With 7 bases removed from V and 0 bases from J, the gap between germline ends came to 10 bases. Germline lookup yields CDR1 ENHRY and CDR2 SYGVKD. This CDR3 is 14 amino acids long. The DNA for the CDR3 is TGTGCCATCAAGATGGACAGCTCTGGAAACACCATATATTTT. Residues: CAIKMDSSGNTIYF.

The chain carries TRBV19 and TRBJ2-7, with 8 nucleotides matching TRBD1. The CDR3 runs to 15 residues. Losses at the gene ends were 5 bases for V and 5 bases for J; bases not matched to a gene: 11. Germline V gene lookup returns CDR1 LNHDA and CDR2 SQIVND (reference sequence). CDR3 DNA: TGTGCCAGTAGTGACCGGGACAGGCTAGTGGACGAGCAGTACTTC. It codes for CASSDRDRLVDEQYF. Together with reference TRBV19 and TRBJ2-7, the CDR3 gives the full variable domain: DGGITQSPKYLFRKEGQNVTLSCEQNLNHDAMYWYRQDPGQGLRLIYYSQIVNDFQKGDIAEGYSVSREKKESFPLTVTSAQKNPTAFYLCASSDRDRLVDEQYFGPGTRLTVT.

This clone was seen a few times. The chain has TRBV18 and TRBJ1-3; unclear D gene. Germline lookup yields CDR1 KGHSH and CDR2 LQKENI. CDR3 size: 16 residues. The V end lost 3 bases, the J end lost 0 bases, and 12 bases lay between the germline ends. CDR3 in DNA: TGTGCCAGCTCACCCCTCCAGAGGCCCTCTGGAAACACCATATATTTT. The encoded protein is CASSPLQRPSGNTIYF.

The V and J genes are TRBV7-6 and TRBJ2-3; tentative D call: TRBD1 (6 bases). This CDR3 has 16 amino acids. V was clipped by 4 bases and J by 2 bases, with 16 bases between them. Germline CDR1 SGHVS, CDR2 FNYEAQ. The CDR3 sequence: CASSSQQGIPTDTQYF. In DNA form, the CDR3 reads TGTGCCAGCAGCTCCCAACAGGGAATCCCCACAGATACGCAGTATTTT.

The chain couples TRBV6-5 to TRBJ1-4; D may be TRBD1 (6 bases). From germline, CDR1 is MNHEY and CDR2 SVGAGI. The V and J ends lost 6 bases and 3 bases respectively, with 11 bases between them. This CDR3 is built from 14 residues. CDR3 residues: CASRGQPPNEKLFF. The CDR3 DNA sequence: TGTGCCAGCAGAGGACAGCCCCCTAATGAAAAACTGTTTTTT.

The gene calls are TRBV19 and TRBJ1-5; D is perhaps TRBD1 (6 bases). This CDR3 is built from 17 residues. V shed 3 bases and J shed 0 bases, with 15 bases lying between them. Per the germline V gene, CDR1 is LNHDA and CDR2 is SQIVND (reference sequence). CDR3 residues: CASSIRGVAHSNQPQHF. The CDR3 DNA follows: TGTGCCAGTAGTATCAGGGGAGTGGCCCATAGCAATCAGCCCCAGCATTTT.

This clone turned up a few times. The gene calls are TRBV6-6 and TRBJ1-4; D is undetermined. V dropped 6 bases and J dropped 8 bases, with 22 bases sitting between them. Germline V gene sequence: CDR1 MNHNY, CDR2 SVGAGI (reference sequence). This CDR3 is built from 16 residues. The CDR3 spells CASRPHFPEREEKLFF. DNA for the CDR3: TGTGCCAGCAGGCCTCACTTTCCGGAGAGGGAGGAAAAACTGTTTTTT.

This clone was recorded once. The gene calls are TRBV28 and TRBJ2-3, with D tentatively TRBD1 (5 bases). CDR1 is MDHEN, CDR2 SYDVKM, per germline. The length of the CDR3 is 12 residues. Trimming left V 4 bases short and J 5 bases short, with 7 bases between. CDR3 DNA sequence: TGTGCCAGCAGTTCAGGGCAAGATACGCAGTATTTT. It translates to CASSSGQDTQYF. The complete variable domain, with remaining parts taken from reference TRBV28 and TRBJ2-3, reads DVKVTQSSRYLVKRTGEKVFLECVQDMDHENMFWYRQDPGLGLRLIYFSYDVKMKEKGDIPEGYSVSREKKERFSLILESASTNQTSMYLCASSSGQDTQYFGPGTRLTVL.

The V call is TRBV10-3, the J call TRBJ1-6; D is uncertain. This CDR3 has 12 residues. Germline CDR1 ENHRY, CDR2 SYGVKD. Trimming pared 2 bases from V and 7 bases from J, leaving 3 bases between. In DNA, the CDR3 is TGTGCCATCAGTGAGACAAATTCACCCCTCCACTTT. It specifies CAISETNSPLHF.

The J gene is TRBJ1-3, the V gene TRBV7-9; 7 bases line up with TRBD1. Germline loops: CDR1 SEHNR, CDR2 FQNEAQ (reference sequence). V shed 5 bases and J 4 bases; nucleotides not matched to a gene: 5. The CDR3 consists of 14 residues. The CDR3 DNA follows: TGTGCCAGCAGCAAGGACAGGCCGGGAAACACCATATATTTT. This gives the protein CASSKDRPGNTIYF.

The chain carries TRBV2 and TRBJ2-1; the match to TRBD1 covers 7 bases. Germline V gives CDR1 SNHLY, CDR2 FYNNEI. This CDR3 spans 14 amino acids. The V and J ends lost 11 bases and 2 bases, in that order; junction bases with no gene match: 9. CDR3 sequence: CASSQGETYNEQFF. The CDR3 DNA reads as TGTGCCTCCTCGCAGGGGGAGACCTACAATGAGCAGTTCTTC.

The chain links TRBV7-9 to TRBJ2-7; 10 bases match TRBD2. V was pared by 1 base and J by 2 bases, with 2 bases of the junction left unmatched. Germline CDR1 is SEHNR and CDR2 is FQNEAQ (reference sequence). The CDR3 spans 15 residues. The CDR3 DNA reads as TGTGCCAGCAGCTTAGTTAGCGGGGGGACCTACGAGCAGTACTTC. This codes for CASSLVSGGTYEQYF. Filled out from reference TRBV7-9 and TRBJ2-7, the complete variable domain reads DTGVSQNPRHKITKRGQNVTFRCDPISEHNRLYWYRQTLGQGPEFLTYFQNEAQLEKSRLLSDRFSAERPKGSFSTLEIQRTEQGDSAMYLCASSLVSGGTYEQYFGPGTRLTVT.

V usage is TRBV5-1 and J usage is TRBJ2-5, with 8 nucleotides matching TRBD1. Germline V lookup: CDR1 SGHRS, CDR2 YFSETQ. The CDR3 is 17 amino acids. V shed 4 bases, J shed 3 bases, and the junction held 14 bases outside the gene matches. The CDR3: CASSQVIMTGAEETQYF. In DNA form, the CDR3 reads TGCGCCAGCAGCCAAGTAATCATGACAGGGGCCGAAGAGACCCAGTACTTC.

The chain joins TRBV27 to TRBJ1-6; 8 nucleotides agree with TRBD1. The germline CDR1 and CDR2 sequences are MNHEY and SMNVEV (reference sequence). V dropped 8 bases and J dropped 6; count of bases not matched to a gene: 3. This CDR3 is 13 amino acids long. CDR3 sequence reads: CASGQGGNSPLHF. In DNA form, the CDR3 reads TGTGCCAGCGGACAGGGAGGTAATTCACCCCTCCACTTT.

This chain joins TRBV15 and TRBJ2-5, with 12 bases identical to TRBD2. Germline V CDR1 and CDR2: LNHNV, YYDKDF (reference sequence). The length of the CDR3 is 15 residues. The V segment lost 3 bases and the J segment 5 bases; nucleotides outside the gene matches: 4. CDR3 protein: CATSSPSGGDETQYF. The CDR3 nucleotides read TGTGCCACCAGCAGTCCTAGCGGGGGGGATGAGACCCAGTACTTC.

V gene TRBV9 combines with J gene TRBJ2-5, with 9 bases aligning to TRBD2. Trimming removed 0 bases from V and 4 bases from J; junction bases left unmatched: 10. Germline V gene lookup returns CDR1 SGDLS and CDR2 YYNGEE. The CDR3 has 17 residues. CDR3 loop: CASSVAVAGAGGETQYF. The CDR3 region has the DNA TGTGCCAGCAGCGTAGCAGTAGCGGGGGCCGGGGGAGAGACCCAGTACTTC.

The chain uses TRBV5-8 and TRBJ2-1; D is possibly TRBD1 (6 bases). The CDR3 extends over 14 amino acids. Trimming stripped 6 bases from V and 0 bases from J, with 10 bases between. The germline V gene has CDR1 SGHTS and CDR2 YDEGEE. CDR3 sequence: CASTVDSSYNEQFF. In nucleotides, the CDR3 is TGTGCCAGCACCGTGGACAGCTCCTACAATGAGCAGTTCTTC.

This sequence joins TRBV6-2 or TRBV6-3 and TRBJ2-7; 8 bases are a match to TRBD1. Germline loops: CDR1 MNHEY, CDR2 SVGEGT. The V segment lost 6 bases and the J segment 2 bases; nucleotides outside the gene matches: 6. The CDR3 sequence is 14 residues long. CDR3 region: CASRPWTGTYEQYF. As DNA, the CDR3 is TGTGCCAGCAGGCCTTGGACAGGGACCTACGAGCAGTACTTC.

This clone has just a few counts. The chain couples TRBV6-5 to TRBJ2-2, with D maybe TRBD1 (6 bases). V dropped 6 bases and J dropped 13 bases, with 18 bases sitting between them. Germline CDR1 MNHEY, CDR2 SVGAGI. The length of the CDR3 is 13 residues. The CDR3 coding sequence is TGTGCCAGCAGCCCCCGCCTTCAGGGGTGGCTGTTTTTT. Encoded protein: CASSPRLQGWLFF.